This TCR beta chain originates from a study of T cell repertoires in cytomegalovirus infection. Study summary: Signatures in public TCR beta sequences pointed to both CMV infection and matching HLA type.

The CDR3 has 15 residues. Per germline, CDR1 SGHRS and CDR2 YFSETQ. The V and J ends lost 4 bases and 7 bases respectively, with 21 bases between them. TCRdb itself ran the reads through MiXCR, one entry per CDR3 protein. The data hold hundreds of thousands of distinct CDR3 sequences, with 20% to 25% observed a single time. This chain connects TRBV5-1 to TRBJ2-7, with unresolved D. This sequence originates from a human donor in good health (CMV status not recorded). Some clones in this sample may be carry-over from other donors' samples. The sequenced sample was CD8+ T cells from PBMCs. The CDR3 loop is CASSKAYAPGLEQYF. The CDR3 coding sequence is TGCGCCAGCAGCAAAGCCTACGCGCCCGGGTTGGAGCAGTACTTC.